The entry below gives a single TCR beta chain sequence along with its context. Its antigen is currently unknown. This sample is part of a study of siplizumab effects on memory and regulatory T cells. Regarding the study as a whole: Alloreactive sequences tracing back to unstimulated CD4+ memory cells were significantly reduced by siplizumab.

Assays were performed on approximately 100,000 TCR templates per sample. Some clones are missing from TCRdb's copy, which holds only in-frame ones; the method was immunoSEQ multiplex PCR. The sample has more than 50,000 clones; over 90% are singletons. This TCR derives from a human donor in good health. The sample was CD8+ T cells sorted from blood.

The CDR3 loop is CASLLETSQQSYEQYF. DNA for the CDR3: TGTGCCAGTCTACTAGAAACTAGCCAACAATCCTACGAGCAGTACTTC. The gene calls are TRBV19 and TRBJ2-7; a weak D match, TRBD2 (6 bases). The germline gives CDR1 LNHDA, CDR2 SQIVND (reference sequence). Trimming pared 8 bases from V and 1 base from J, leaving 21 bases between. The CDR3 runs to 16 residues.